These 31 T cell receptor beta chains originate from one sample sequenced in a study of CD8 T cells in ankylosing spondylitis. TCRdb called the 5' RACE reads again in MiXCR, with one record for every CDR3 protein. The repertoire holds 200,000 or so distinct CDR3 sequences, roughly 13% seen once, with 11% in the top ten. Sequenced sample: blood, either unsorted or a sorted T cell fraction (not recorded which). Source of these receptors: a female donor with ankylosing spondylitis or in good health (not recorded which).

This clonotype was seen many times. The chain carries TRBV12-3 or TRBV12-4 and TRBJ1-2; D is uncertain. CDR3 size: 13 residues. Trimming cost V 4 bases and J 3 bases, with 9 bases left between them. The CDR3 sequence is CASSSRAHYGYTF. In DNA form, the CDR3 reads TGTGCCAGCAGTTCCCGGGCGCACTATGGCTACACCTTC.

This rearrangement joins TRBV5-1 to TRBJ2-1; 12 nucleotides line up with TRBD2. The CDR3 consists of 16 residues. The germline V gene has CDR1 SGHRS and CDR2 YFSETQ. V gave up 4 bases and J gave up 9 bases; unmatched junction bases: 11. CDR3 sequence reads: CASSQTLAGGRGEQFF. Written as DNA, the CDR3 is TGCGCCAGCAGCCAGACTCTAGCGGGAGGGAGAGGTGAGCAGTTCTTC.

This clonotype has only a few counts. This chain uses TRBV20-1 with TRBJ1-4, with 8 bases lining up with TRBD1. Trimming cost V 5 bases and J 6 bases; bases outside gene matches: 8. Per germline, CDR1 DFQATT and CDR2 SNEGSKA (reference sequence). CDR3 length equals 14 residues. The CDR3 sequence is CSAGQGGGHEKLFF. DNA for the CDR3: TGCAGTGCTGGACAGGGAGGAGGGCATGAAAAACTGTTTTTT.

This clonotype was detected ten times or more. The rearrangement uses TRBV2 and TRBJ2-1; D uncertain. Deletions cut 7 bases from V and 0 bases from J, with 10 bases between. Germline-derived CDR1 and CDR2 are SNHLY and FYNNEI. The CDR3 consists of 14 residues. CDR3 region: CASKAASSYNEQFF. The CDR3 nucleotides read TGTGCCAGCAAGGCGGCGAGCTCCTACAATGAGCAGTTCTTC. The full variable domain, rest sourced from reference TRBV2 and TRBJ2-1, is EPEVTQTPSHQVTQMGQEVILRCVPISNHLYFYWYRQILGQKVEFLVSFYNNEISEKSEIFDDQFSVERPDGSNFTLKIRSTKLEDSAMYFCASKAASSYNEQFFGPGTRLTVL.

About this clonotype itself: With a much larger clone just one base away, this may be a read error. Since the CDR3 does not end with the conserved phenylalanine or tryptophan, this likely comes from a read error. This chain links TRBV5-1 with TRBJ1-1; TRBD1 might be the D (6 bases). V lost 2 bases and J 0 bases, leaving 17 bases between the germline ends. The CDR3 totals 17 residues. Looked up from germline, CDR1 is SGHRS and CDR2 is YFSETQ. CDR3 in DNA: TGCGCCAGCAGCTTAAGGGCAGGGGTTGGCATGAACACTGAAGCTTTCCTT. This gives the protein CASSLRAGVGMNTEAFL.

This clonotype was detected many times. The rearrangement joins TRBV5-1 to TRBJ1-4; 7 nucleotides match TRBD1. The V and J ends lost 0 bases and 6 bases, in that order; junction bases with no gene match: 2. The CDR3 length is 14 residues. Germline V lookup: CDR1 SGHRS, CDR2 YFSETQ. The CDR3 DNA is TGCGCCAGCAGCTTGGACAGGGGCGATGAAAAACTGTTTTTT. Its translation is CASSLDRGDEKLFF. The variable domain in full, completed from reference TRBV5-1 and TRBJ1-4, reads KAGVTQTPRYLIKTRGQQVTLSCSPISGHRSVSWYQQTPGQGLQFLFEYFSETQRNKGNFPGRFSGRQFSNSRSEMNVSTLELGDSALYLCASSLDRGDEKLFFGSGTQLSVL.

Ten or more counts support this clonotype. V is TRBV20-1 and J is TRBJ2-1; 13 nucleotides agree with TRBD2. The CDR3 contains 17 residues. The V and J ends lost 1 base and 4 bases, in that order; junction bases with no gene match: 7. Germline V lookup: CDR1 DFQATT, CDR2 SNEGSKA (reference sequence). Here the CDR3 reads CSARGTSGSFWYNEQFF. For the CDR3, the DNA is TGCAGTGCTAGAGGGACTAGCGGGAGTTTCTGGTACAATGAGCAGTTCTTC.

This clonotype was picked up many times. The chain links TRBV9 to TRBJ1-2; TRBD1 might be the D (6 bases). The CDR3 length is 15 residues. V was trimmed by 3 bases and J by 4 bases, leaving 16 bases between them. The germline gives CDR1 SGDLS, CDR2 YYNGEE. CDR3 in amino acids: CASSATTGLFYGYTF. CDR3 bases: TGTGCCAGCAGCGCCACCACAGGGCTTTTCTATGGCTACACCTTC.

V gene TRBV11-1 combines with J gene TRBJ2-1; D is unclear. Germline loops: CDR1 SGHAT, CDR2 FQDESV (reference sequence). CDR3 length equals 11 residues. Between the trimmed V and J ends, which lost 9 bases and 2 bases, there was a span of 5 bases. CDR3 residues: CASGAYNEQFF. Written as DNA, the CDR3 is TGTGCCAGTGGAGCCTACAATGAGCAGTTCTTC.

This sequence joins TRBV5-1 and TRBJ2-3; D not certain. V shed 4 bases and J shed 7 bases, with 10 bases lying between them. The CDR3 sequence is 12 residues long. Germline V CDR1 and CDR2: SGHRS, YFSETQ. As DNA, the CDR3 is TGCGCCAGCAGCATGACCACCTATACGCAGTATTTT. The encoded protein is CASSMTTYTQYF.

DNA for the CDR3: TGTGCCAGTAGTAACGGGGACACTGAAGCTTTCTTT. It specifies CASSNGDTEAFF. The rearrangement links TRBV19 to TRBJ1-1; D remains unclear. Germline V CDR1 and CDR2: LNHDA, SQIVND (reference sequence). The CDR3 sequence is 12 residues long. Trimming shortened V by 4 bases and J by 3 bases, and 6 bases separated the two germline ends.

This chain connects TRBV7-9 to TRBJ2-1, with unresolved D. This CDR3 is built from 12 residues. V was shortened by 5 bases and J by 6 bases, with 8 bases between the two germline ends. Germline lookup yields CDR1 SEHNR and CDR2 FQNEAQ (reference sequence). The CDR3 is CASSGVLNEQFF. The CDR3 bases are TGTGCCAGCAGCGGCGTTCTCAATGAGCAGTTCTTC.

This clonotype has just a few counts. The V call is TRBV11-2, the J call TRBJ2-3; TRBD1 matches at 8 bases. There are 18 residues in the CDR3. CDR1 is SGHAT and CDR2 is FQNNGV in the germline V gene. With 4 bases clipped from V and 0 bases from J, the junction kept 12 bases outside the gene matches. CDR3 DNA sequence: TGTGCCAGCAGCTACCAGGGGGCGGTGGGCCTTAGCACAGATACGCAGTATTTT. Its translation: CASSYQGAVGLSTDTQYF.

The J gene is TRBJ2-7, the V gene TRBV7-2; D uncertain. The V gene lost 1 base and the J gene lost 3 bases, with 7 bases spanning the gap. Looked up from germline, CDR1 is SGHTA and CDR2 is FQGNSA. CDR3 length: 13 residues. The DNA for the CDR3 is TGTGCCAGCAGCTTAGGTGTCTTCTACGAGCAGTACTTC. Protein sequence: CASSLGVFYEQYF.

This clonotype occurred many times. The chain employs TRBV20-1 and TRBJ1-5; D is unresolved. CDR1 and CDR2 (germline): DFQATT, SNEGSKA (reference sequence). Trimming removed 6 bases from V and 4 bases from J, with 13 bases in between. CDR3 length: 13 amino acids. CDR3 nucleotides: TGCAGTGCCGTTGACGGCCAAAATCAGCCCCAGCATTTT. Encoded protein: CSAVDGQNQPQHF.

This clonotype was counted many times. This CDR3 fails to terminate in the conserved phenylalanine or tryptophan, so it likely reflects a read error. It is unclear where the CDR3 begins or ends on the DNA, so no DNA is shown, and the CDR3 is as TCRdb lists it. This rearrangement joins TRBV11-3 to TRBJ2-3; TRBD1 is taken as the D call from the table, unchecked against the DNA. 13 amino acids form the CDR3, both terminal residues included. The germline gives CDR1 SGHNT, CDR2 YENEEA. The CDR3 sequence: CASSLVPQGVRVY.

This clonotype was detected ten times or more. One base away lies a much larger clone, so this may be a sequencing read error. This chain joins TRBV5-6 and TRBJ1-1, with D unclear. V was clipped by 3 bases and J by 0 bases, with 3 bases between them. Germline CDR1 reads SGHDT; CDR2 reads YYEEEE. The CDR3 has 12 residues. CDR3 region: CASSSMNTEAFF. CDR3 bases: TGTGCCAGCAGCTCGATGAACACTGAAGCTTTCTTT.

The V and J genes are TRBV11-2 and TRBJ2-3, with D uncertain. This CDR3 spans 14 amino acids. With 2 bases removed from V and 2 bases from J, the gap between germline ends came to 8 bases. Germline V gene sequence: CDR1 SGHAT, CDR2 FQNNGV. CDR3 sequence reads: CASSLIGATDTQYF. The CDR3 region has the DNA TGTGCCAGCAGCTTAATCGGTGCCACAGATACGCAGTATTTT. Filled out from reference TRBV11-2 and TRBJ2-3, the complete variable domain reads EAGVAQSPRYKIIEKRQSVAFWCNPISGHATLYWYQQILGQGPKLLIQFQNNGVVDDSQLPKDRFSAERLKGVDSTLKIQPAKLEDSAVYLCASSLIGATDTQYFGPGTRLTVL.

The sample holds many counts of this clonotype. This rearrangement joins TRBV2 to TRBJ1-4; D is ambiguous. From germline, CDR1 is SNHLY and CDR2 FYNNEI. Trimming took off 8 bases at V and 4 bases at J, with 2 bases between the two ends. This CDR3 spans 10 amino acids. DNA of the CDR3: TGTGCCAGCGTTAATGAAAAACTGTTTTTT. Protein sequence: CASVNEKLFF.

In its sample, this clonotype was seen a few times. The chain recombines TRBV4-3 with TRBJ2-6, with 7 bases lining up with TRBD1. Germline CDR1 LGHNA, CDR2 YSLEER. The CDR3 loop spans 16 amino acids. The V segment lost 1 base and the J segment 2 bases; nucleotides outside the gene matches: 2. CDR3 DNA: TGCGCCAGCAGCCAAGCGACAGGGCCTGGGGCCAACGTCCTGACTTTC. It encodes CASSQATGPGANVLTF.

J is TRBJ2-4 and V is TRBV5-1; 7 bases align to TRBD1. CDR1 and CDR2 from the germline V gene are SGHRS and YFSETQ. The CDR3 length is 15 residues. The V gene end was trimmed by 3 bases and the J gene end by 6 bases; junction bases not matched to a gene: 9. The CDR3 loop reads CASSSTGTAGNIQYF. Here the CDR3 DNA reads TGCGCCAGCAGCTCGACCGGGACAGCAGGAAACATTCAGTACTTC.

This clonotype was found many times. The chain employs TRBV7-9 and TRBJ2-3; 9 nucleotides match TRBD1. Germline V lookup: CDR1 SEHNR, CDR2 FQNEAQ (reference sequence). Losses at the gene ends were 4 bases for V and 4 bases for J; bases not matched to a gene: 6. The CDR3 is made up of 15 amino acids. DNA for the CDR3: TGTGCCAGCAGCTCTGGACAGGGGTCCGCAGATACGCAGTATTTT. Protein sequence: CASSSGQGSADTQYF.

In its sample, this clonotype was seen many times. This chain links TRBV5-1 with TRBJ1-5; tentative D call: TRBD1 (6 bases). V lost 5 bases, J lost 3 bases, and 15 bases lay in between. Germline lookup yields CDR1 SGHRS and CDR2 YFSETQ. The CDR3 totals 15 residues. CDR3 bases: TGCGCCAGCAGTCAAGAGGGACAAATCAATCAGCCCCAGCATTTT. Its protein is CASSQEGQINQPQHF. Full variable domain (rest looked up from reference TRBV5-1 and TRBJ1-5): KAGVTQTPRYLIKTRGQQVTLSCSPISGHRSVSWYQQTPGQGLQFLFEYFSETQRNKGNFPGRFSGRQFSNSRSEMNVSTLELGDSALYLCASSQEGQINQPQHFGDGTRLSIL.

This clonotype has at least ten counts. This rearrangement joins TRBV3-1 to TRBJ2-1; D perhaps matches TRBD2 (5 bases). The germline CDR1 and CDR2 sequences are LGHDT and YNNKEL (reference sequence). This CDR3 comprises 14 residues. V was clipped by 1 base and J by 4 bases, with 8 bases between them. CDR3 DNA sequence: TGTGCCAGCAGCCAAGGCGGGCTTTACAATGAGCAGTTCTTC. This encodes CASSQGGLYNEQFF.

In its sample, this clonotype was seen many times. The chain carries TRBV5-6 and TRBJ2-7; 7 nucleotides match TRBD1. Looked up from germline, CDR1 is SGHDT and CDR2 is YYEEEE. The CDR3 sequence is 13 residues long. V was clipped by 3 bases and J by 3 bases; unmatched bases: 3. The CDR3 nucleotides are TGTGCCAGCAGCTCATGGACAGGCTACGAGCAGTACTTC. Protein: CASSSWTGYEQYF.

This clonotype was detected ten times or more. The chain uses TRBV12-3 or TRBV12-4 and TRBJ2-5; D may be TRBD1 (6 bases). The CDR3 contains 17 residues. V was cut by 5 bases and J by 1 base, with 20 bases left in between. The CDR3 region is CASSPLSPGHLQETQYF. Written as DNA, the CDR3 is TGTGCCAGCAGTCCCCTGAGCCCGGGACACCTCCAAGAGACCCAGTACTTC.

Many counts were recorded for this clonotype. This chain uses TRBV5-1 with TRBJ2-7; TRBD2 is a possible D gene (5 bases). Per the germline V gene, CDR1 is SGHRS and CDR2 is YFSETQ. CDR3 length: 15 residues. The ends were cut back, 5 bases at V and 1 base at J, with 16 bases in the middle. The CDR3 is CASSIGNPGSYEQYF. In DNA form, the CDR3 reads TGCGCCAGCAGTATAGGCAACCCGGGATCCTACGAGCAGTACTTC.

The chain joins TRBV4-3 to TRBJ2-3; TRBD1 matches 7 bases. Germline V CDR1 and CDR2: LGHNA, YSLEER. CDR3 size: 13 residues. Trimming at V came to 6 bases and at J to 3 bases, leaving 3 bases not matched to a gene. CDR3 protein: CASRAQGTDTQYF. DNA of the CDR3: TGCGCCAGCAGGGCACAGGGGACAGATACGCAGTATTTT.

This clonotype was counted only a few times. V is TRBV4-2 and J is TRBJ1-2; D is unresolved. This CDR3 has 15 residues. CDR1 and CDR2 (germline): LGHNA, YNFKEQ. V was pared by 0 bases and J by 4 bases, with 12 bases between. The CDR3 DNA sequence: TGTGCCAGCAGCCAAGATGCTGAGCGGGTCTATGGCTACACCTTC. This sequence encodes CASSQDAERVYGYTF.

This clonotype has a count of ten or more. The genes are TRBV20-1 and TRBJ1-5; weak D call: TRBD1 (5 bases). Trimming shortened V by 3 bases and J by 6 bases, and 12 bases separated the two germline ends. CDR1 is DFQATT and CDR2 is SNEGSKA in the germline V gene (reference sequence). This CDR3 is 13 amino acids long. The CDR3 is CSARLQGGQPQHF. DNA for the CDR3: TGCAGTGCTAGGCTGCAGGGTGGTCAGCCCCAGCATTTT.

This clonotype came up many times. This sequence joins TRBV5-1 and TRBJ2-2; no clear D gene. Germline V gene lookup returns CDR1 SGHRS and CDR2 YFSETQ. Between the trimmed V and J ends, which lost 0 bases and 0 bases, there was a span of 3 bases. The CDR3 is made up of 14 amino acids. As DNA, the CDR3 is TGCGCCAGCAGCTTGGAAGCGAACACCGGGGAGCTGTTTTTT. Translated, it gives CASSLEANTGELFF.